Sequencing of this T cell receptor beta chain was carried out in a study of shared clonotypes between healthy human individuals. Using immunoSEQ multiplex PCR, the repertoire was profiled, and TCRdb retains in-frame clones only, with some absent. Of some 650,000 clones in the sample, 95% to 98% were seen once. This CDR3 contains 16 residues. V dropped 3 bases and J dropped 0; count of bases not matched to a gene: 7. Germline CDR1 reads SGHRS; CDR2 reads YFSETQ. The origin of this receptor is a woman in her 30s in good health. The rearrangement uses TRBV5-1 and TRBJ1-2, with TRBD1 matching 8 bases. The sequencing input was naive CD4+ T cells sorted from blood. Subset denoted: CD45RA+ positively selected. DNA for the CDR3: TGCGCCAGCAGCTCCGGGACAGGACCCACTAACTATGGCTACACCTTC. Its protein product is CASSSGTGPTNYGYTF.